This T cell receptor beta chain is from a study of shared clonotypes between healthy human individuals. Overall study context: The cohort comprised a couple of women and a few men. Their ages spanned 18 to 49 years.

The germline CDR1 and CDR2 sequences are MDHEN and SYDVKM. The CDR3 spans 17 residues. Trimming stripped 5 bases from V and 1 base from J, with 15 bases between. Points on this clone: Antigen unknown.

TCRdb keeps only in-frame clones here, not all; method: immunoSEQ multiplex PCR. This sample has about 1,500,000 clones, with roughly 96% found just once. Study outcomes and limitations: Rarefaction curves obtained for sorted subsets showed sequencing incomplete despite large depth.

Partitioning of CD4+ cells yielded a CD45RA+ naive subset and a CD45RA-negative memory subset. The V and J genes are TRBV28 and TRBJ2-6; D unclear. The TCR comes from a man aged 25-45 years in good health. Material for sequencing was naive CD4+ T cells sorted from blood. As to subset: CD45RA+ positively selected. CDR3 bases: TGTGCCAGCAGTATAACGGGTCGACCTTCTGGGGCCAACGTCCTGACTTTC. Encoded protein: CASSITGRPSGANVLTF.